This T cell receptor beta chain was profiled in a study of T cells after yellow fever vaccination. As TCR cDNA was made by 5'RACE template switching, a universal primer site and UMIs were added. MiXCR, applied by TCRdb to the 5' RACE reads, yields one record per CDR3 protein. Of just under 600,000 distinct CDR3 sequences detected, approximately 12% appear once; the ten largest clones hold more than 12%. This clonotype occurred many times. The antigen remains undetermined. There are 15 residues in the CDR3. From germline, CDR1 is SGHRS and CDR2 YFSETQ. V dropped 4 bases and J dropped 0; count of bases not matched to a gene: 4. Study findings and constraints: Faster peaking, at day 5 versus 15, marked a secondary response that was weaker. Abundant bulk-derived clonotypes could contaminate FACS-sorted repertoires. The booster response re-showed most primary clones: 96% CD4, approximately 90% CD8.

This sequence was found in a young man who received the YFV17D yellow fever vaccine. The chain links TRBV5-1 to TRBJ1-3; the match to TRBD1 covers 7 bases. The sample here was PBMCs, taken on the day of the yellow fever booster vaccination. CDR3 in DNA: TGCGCCAGCAGCCTCGGACAGGCCTCTGGAAACACCATATATTTT. This codes for CASSLGQASGNTIYF.